This passage covers 28 T cell receptor beta chains from one sample sequenced in a study of blood T cell repertoires in COVID-19. Using immunoSEQ multiplex PCR, the repertoire was profiled, and TCRdb retains in-frame clones only, with some absent. The sample has 150,000 to 200,000 clones; around 87% are singletons. Sequencing was carried out using peripheral blood. The receptor source for this set is a man aged 18 to 29 with acute or convalescent COVID-19.

The chain couples TRBV7-9 to TRBJ1-1; the D gene is possibly TRBD1 (6 bases). In germline, CDR1 is SEHNR, CDR2 FQNEAQ (reference sequence). CDR3 length: 14 amino acids. With 2 bases removed from V and 2 bases from J, the gap between germline ends came to 9 bases. The CDR3 protein is CASSLKGQNTEAFF. The CDR3 DNA reads as TGTGCCAGCAGCTTAAAGGGACAAAACACTGAAGCTTTCTTT.

The chain combines TRBV12-3 or TRBV12-4 with TRBJ2-3; no clear D gene. The CDR3 loop spans 13 amino acids. V was trimmed by 6 bases and J by 2 bases, leaving 9 bases between them. CDR3 nucleotides: TGTGCCAGCAGACTGGGCGCCACAGATACGCAGTATTTT. Translating gives CASRLGATDTQYF.

This clone was seen once. V and J are TRBV5-6 and TRBJ1-6; D is unresolved. Germline V lookup: CDR1 SGHDT, CDR2 YYEEEE. CDR3 size: 14 residues. V was pared by 3 bases and J by 5 bases, with 9 bases between. The CDR3 spells CASSSREDNSPLHF. The CDR3 DNA follows: TGTGCCAGCAGCTCCCGGGAGGATAATTCACCCCTCCACTTT.

The V gene is TRBV12-5, the J gene TRBJ1-2; D perhaps matches TRBD1 (5 bases). The CDR3 is 14 residues long. Germline CDR1 LGHNT, CDR2 FRNRAP. V dropped 2 bases and J dropped 4 bases, with 11 bases sitting between them. CDR3: CASGLFGGSYGYTF. The CDR3 region has the DNA TGTGCTAGTGGTTTGTTCGGGGGGTCCTATGGCTACACCTTC.

The J gene is TRBJ1-2, the V gene TRBV29-1, with 7 positions matching TRBD1. V shed 5 bases and J 7 bases; nucleotides not matched to a gene: 4. This CDR3 has 11 residues. Germline V gene sequence: CDR1 SQVTM, CDR2 ANQGSEA. The CDR3 is CSVFSGGGYTF. CDR3 bases: TGCAGCGTTTTTTCAGGGGGTGGCTACACCTTC.

The V call is TRBV29-1, the J call TRBJ2-1, with D possibly being TRBD1 (5 bases). V was clipped by 3 bases and J by 3 bases, with 15 bases between them. The CDR3 runs to 15 residues. Germline assignment: CDR1 SQVTM and CDR2 ANQGSEA. In nucleotides, the CDR3 is TGCAGCGTTGACGTAGGACAACGAAACTACAATGAGCAGTTCTTC. It translates to CSVDVGQRNYNEQFF.

The chain links TRBV18 to TRBJ1-1; 7 bases match TRBD1. After removal of 2 bases from V and 1 base from J, the junction contained 7 bases not matched to a gene. Germline assignment: CDR1 KGHSH and CDR2 LQKENI. The length of the CDR3 is 16 residues. Here the CDR3 reads CASSPTADRTNTEAFF. The CDR3 DNA reads as TGTGCCAGCTCACCAACGGCGGACAGGACGAACACTGAAGCTTTCTTT.

The chain links TRBV19 to TRBJ1-3; D unclear. Looked up from germline, CDR1 is LNHDA and CDR2 is SQIVND (reference sequence). This CDR3 is built from 15 residues. The V gene lost 3 bases and the J gene lost 2 bases, with 11 bases spanning the gap. The CDR3 loop is CASSIGGYPGNTIYF. In DNA form, the CDR3 reads TGTGCCAGTAGTATTGGCGGGTACCCTGGAAACACCATATATTTT. Full variable domain (remainder filled in from reference TRBV19 and TRBJ1-3): DGGITQSPKYLFRKEGQNVTLSCEQNLNHDAMYWYRQDPGQGLRLIYYSQIVNDFQKGDIAEGYSVSREKKESFPLTVTSAQKNPTAFYLCASSIGGYPGNTIYFGEGSWLTVV.

This chain uses TRBV6-2 or TRBV6-3 with TRBJ1-1; D is unresolved. V lost 5 bases to trimming and J lost 4 bases, with 17 bases between them. This CDR3 region has 15 residues. Germline-derived CDR1 and CDR2 are MNHEY and SVGEGT. The CDR3: CASSPPHSGGTEAFF. CDR3 DNA: TGTGCCAGCAGTCCCCCCCACAGTGGAGGCACTGAAGCTTTCTTT.

Worth noting for this clone: This CDR3 is also generated by other DNA sequences in the sample. V gene TRBV5-1 combines with J gene TRBJ2-2; maybe TRBD2 (6 bases). The CDR3 covers 14 residues. Germline values: CDR1 SGHRS, CDR2 YFSETQ. Trimming left V 0 bases short and J 5 bases short, with 8 bases between. The CDR3 DNA reads TGCGCCAGCAGCTTGGCCGGGGGAACCGGGGAGCTGTTTTTT. As protein: CASSLAGGTGELFF.

This clone appeared a few times. The chain links TRBV3-1 (or the pseudogene TRBV3-2) to TRBJ2-5; D gene ambiguous. The CDR3 consists of 14 residues. V was pared by 1 base and J by 3 bases, with 9 bases between. CDR1 is LGHDT and CDR2 is YNNKEL in the germline V gene (reference sequence). The CDR3 DNA follows: TGTGCCAGCAGCCAAGGGAATAGCAAAGAGACCCAGTACTTC. Protein: CASSQGNSKETQYF.

The chain joins TRBV18 to TRBJ2-2, with D perhaps matching TRBD1 (6 bases). Germline CDR1 is KGHSH and CDR2 is LQKENI. This CDR3 is 17 amino acids long. Trimming left V 1 base short and J 4 bases short, with 16 bases between. The CDR3 spells CASSPRIGRGGTGELFF. The CDR3 coding sequence is TGTGCCAGCTCACCACGGATAGGCAGGGGCGGCACCGGGGAGCTGTTTTTT.

Points on this clone: Other DNA sequences in this specimen translate into the identical CDR3. This sequence joins TRBV20-1 and TRBJ1-2; D perhaps matches TRBD1 (5 bases). This CDR3 has 14 residues. Trimming left V 3 bases short and J 1 base short, with 12 bases between. The germline gives CDR1 DFQATT, CDR2 SNEGSKA (reference sequence). CDR3 coding DNA: TGCAGTGCTAGTCCCCAGGGAAGTAACTATGGCTACACCTTC. Translation gives CSASPQGSNYGYTF.

V gene TRBV2 combines with J gene TRBJ2-7; D call uncertain. The CDR3 has 12 residues. The ends were cut back, 5 bases at V and 2 bases at J, with 7 bases in the middle. Germline values: CDR1 SNHLY, CDR2 FYNNEI. The CDR3 nucleotides are TGTGCCAGCAGTCAGGCGACCTACGAGCAGTACTTC. It is translated as CASSQATYEQYF.

V gene TRBV29-1 combines with J gene TRBJ1-1; 8 bases are shared with TRBD1. The CDR3 is 13 amino acids. Trimming removed 3 bases from V and 1 base from J; junction bases left unmatched: 1. Germline CDR1 and CDR2: SQVTM and ANQGSEA. Here the CDR3 reads CSVDGQGNTEAFF. The CDR3 DNA follows: TGCAGCGTTGACGGACAGGGGAACACTGAAGCTTTCTTT.

This clone was seen once. V is TRBV9 and J is TRBJ2-2; maybe TRBD1 (6 bases). Germline V lookup: CDR1 SGDLS, CDR2 YYNGEE. Trimming pared 3 bases from V and 5 bases from J, leaving 11 bases between. CDR3 size: 14 residues. The CDR3 DNA follows: TGTGCCAGCAGCGCACAGGGTACTACCGGGGAGCTGTTTTTT. Translating gives CASSAQGTTGELFF.

The chain combines TRBV2 with TRBJ2-3; D is unresolved. The germline V gene encodes CDR1 SNHLY and CDR2 FYNNEI. The CDR3 contains 14 residues. Trimming cost V 3 bases and J 2 bases, with 9 bases left between them. This CDR3 is CASSDPSVTDTQYF. CDR3 bases: TGTGCCAGCAGTGATCCGTCGGTCACAGATACGCAGTATTTT.

The chain employs TRBV21-1 and TRBJ2-3; TRBD2 reflects the table's D call only, with no check against the DNA. TRBV21-1 is shown as a pseudogene. The CDR3 is made up of 17 amino acids. The chain's CDR3 is CASTHKGGRKGTDTQYF. In DNA, the CDR3 is TGTGCCAGCACCCACAAGGGGGGGCGGAAGGGCACAGATACGCAGTATTTT.

V and J are TRBV2 and TRBJ1-5; D is possibly TRBD1 (6 bases). The CDR3 is made up of 14 amino acids. With 1 base removed from V and 4 bases from J, the gap between germline ends came to 8 bases. Germline V lookup: CDR1 SNHLY, CDR2 FYNNEI. Here the CDR3 DNA reads TGTGCCAGCAGTGAAGGGACAGTAAATCAGCCCCAGCATTTT. It translates to CASSEGTVNQPQHF.

The V gene is TRBV5-4, the J gene TRBJ1-1; 9 bases are shared with TRBD1. The germline gives CDR1 SGHNT, CDR2 YYREEE (reference sequence). This CDR3 comprises 15 residues. The junction had 5 bases not matched to a gene; V was cut back by 4 bases and J by 1 base. The DNA of the CDR3 is TGTGCCAGCAGCATCGGACAGGGGAGGAACACTGAAGCTTTCTTT. This translates into CASSIGQGRNTEAFF.

This chain joins TRBV28 and TRBJ2-1; D might be TRBD2 (5 bases). Germline lookup yields CDR1 MDHEN and CDR2 SYDVKM. The V end lost 7 bases, the J end lost 3 bases, and 16 bases lay between the germline ends. This CDR3 has 15 residues. The CDR3 nucleotides read TGTGCCAGCACCTATTTGGACTTAAACTACAATGAGCAGTTCTTC. This translates into CASTYLDLNYNEQFF.

This chain links TRBV10-3 with TRBJ1-1, with D unclear. The length of the CDR3 is 13 residues. The germline CDR1 and CDR2 sequences are ENHRY and SYGVKD. The germline V and J ends were trimmed by 4 bases and 1 base, with 7 bases remaining between them. The DNA for the CDR3 is TGTGCCATCAGTGGGACTCAGAACACTGAAGCTTTCTTT. Residues: CAISGTQNTEAFF.

The chain combines TRBV7-4 with TRBJ2-7; D not certain. With 2 bases removed from V and 4 bases from J, the gap between germline ends came to 9 bases. This CDR3 comprises 13 residues. Germline V CDR1 and CDR2: SGHVT, SQSDAQ. For the CDR3, the DNA is TGTGCCAGCAGCTTAAGCCCAGGATACGAGCAGTACGTC. It codes for CASSLSPGYEQYV.

The chain couples TRBV24-1 to TRBJ1-5; D unclear. The CDR3 runs 14 residues. Germline V gene sequence: CDR1 KGHDR, CDR2 SFDVKD. Trimming took 4 bases from V and 0 from J, leaving 6 bases between them. The CDR3 sequence is CATSDQSSNQPQHF. CDR3 DNA sequence: TGTGCCACCAGTGACCAATCTAGCAATCAGCCCCAGCATTTT.

The gene calls are TRBV12-3 or TRBV12-4 and TRBJ2-7; D might be TRBD1 (5 bases). The CDR3 spans 13 residues. V shed 6 bases and J shed 3 bases, with 12 bases lying between them. Written as DNA, the CDR3 is TGTGCCAGCAGAATGGGGCGGAGCTACGAGCAGTACTTC. Protein product: CASRMGRSYEQYF.

The chain uses TRBV9 and TRBJ2-5; D not resolved. Trimming left V 1 base short and J 5 bases short, with 12 bases between. In germline, CDR1 is SGDLS, CDR2 YYNGEE. This CDR3 has 14 amino acids. CDR3 residues: CASSVSSNGETQYF. The CDR3 coding sequence is TGTGCCAGCAGCGTAAGCTCGAACGGGGAGACCCAGTACTTC.

The V call is TRBV15, the J call TRBJ2-1, with D possibly being TRBD1 (7 bases). The CDR3 runs to 16 residues. Between the trimmed V and J ends, which lost 7 bases and 0 bases, there was a span of 16 bases. The germline gives CDR1 LNHNV, CDR2 YYDKDF (reference sequence). The CDR3 DNA reads TGTGCCACCAAAATCAGGGGGGAGAGCTCCTACAATGAGCAGTTCTTC. It encodes CATKIRGESSYNEQFF.

The rearrangement uses TRBV7-9 and TRBJ1-6; D may be TRBD1 (6 bases). CDR3 size: 14 residues. The germline V and J ends were trimmed by 1 base and 11 bases, with 12 bases remaining between them. Germline V lookup: CDR1 SEHNR, CDR2 FQNEAQ (reference sequence). CDR3 loop: CASSLETGVTPLHF. CDR3 nucleotide sequence: TGTGCCAGCAGCTTAGAGACAGGCGTAACACCCCTCCACTTT.